This T cell receptor beta chain was profiled in a study of shared clonotypes between healthy human individuals. Study as a whole: Three plates were used per donor for CD4 naive, three for CD4 memory, two for CD8 naive and one for CD8 memory.

Study outcomes and limitations: The sampled material consisted only of blood, and tissue repertoires are likely to differ.

As defined, naive CD8 cells were CD45RO-negative and positively selected for CCR7, with terminally differentiated effector memory CD45RA+ cells excluded. The CDR3 loop spans 14 amino acids. V was cut by 0 bases and J by 4 bases, with 9 bases left in between. CDR1 and CDR2 (germline): MNHNS, SASEGT. Note on this clone: Its antigen is not known.

In the authors' methods: Quality scores were absent from the junction-only immunoSEQ sequences, so filtering differed. Libraries were prepared by immunoSEQ multiplex PCR; TCRdb keeps only in-frame clonotypes and omits some of them. Clonal size and the V and J genes are those of that table, whereas D and trimming came from the DNA. The table has about 2.1 million clones, approximately 92% seen once. The J gene is TRBJ1-1, the V gene TRBV6-1; D is unresolved. The source is a man aged 18 to 29 in good health. Some clones in this sample may be carry-over from other donors' samples. The sample comprised naive CD8+ T cells from PBMCs. Here the CDR3 reads CASSEAADGTEAFF. CDR3 DNA sequence: TGTGCCAGCAGTGAAGCCGCCGATGGCACTGAAGCTTTCTTT.